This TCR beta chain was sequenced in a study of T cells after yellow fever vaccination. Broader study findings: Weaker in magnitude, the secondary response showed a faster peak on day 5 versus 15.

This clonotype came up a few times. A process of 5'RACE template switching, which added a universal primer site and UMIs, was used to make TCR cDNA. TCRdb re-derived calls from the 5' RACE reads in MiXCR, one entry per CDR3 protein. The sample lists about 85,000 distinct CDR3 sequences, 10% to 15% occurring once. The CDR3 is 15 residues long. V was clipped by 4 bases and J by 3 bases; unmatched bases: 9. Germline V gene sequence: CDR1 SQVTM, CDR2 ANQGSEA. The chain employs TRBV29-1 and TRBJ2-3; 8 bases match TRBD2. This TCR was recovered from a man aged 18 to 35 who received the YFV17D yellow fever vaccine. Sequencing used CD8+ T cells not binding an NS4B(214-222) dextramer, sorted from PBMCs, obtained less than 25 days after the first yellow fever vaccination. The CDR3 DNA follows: TGCAGCGTTGCGGGGGGGGAGGTTCGGACAGATACGCAGTATTTT. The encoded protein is CSVAGGEVRTDTQYF.